This T cell receptor beta chain was identified in a study of cytomegalovirus exposure and HLA in healthy donors. 60 Vbeta and 13 Jbeta primers were used in PCR. Method: immunoSEQ multiplex PCR; TCRdb's copy keeps in-frame clones and lacks some. The table includes 90,000 or so clones, 82% detected once. CDR1 is MDHEN and CDR2 is SYDVKM in the germline V gene. The CDR3 has 14 residues. The trim removed 7 bases at V and 5 bases at J, leaving 5 bases unmatched. This receptor was identified in a man aged 25-45 years in good health and CMV-seropositive. This chain links TRBV28 with TRBJ1-6; TRBD1 matches at 7 bases. The specimen was PBMCs. The CDR3 is CASKTGQNNSPLHF. For the CDR3, the DNA is TGTGCCAGCAAAACGGGACAGAATAATTCACCCCTCCACTTT.